Below are 26 T cell receptor beta chains sequenced from a single sample in a study of cytomegalovirus exposure and HLA in healthy donors. PCR involved 60 Vbeta and 13 Jbeta primers. Some clones are missing from TCRdb's copy, which holds only in-frame ones; the method was immunoSEQ multiplex PCR. This sample has 100,000 to 150,000 clones; 77% occur once, and the top ten carry 9.5% to 15%. Material: PBMCs. These receptors were collected from a woman in her thirties or forties in good health and CMV-seropositive.

The CDR3, as DNA: TGTGCCAGCAGTACGGGACAGGACTACAATGAGCAGTTCTTC. Residues: CASSTGQDYNEQFF. The chain carries TRBV28 and TRBJ2-1; 8 nucleotides agree with TRBD1. The V gene's germline CDR1 is MDHEN and CDR2 SYDVKM. The CDR3 runs to 14 residues. Unmatched junction bases numbered 3, after V lost 5 bases and J lost 3 bases. Combining the CDR3 with reference TRBV28 and TRBJ2-1 gives the whole variable domain DVKVTQSSRYLVKRTGEKVFLECVQDMDHENMFWYRQDPGLGLRLIYFSYDVKMKEKGDIPEGYSVSREKKERFSLILESASTNQTSMYLCASSTGQDYNEQFFGPGTRLTVL.

The CDR3: CASSLAGTSGRETQYF. CDR3 nucleotide sequence: TGTGCCAGCAGCCTAGCCGGGACTAGCGGGAGAGAGACCCAGTACTTC. The chain has TRBV11-2 and TRBJ2-5; 14 bases fit TRBD2. The germline gives CDR1 SGHAT, CDR2 FQNNGV. V gave up 5 bases and J gave up 4 bases; unmatched junction bases: 6. CDR3 length equals 16 residues.

The V gene is TRBV30, the J gene TRBJ2-5, with 9 bases fitting TRBD1. Germline values: CDR1 GTSNPN, CDR2 SVGIG (reference sequence). The CDR3 is 16 residues long. V lost 2 bases and J lost 5; bases outside the gene matches: 12. CDR3 residues: CAWSLPIQGARETQYF. The CDR3 region has the DNA TGTGCCTGGAGTTTACCCATACAGGGGGCAAGGGAGACCCAGTACTTC.

V gene TRBV5-4 combines with J gene TRBJ2-1, with 10 bases matching TRBD2. There are 16 residues in the CDR3. Germline V gives CDR1 SGHNT, CDR2 YYREEE (reference sequence). The V and J ends lost 3 bases and 7 bases, in that order; junction bases with no gene match: 10. The DNA of the CDR3 is TGTGCCAGCAGCTCCCAACTAGCGGGAAAGCGAAATGAGCAGTTCTTC. The encoded protein is CASSSQLAGKRNEQFF.

The chain is built from TRBV19 and TRBJ2-5; possibly TRBD1 for D (5 bases). V lost 3 bases and J lost 4, with 15 bases in between. CDR1 and CDR2 from the germline V gene are LNHDA and SQIVND (reference sequence). CDR3 length equals 15 residues. CDR3 sequence reads: CASSIGAGSPETQYF. The CDR3 DNA reads TGTGCCAGTAGTATTGGGGCAGGGTCGCCAGAGACCCAGTACTTC.

This chain connects TRBV29-1 to TRBJ2-2; the D gene is possibly TRBD2 (5 bases). The CDR3 spans 14 residues. V was pared by 5 bases and J by 1 base, with 11 bases between. From germline, CDR1 is SQVTM and CDR2 ANQGSEA. The CDR3 DNA follows: TGCAGCGTTTCCGGGGTGAGGAACACCGGGGAGCTGTTTTTT. It codes for CSVSGVRNTGELFF.

The rearrangement links TRBV14 to TRBJ1-2, with TRBD1 as a possible D gene (6 bases). This CDR3 region has 14 residues. Germline CDR1 SGHDN, CDR2 FVKESK. V shed 5 bases and J shed 5 bases, with 15 bases lying between them. CDR3 DNA sequence: TGTGCCAGCAGCAGAAGCAGGGGCCTATATGGCTACACCTTC. Residues: CASSRSRGLYGYTF.

The J gene is TRBJ2-2, the V gene TRBV6-6, with 12 bases matching TRBD1. The CDR3 loop spans 16 amino acids. The trim removed 0 bases at V and 7 bases at J, leaving 3 bases unmatched. Germline CDR1 is MNHNY and CDR2 is SVGAGI (reference sequence). The CDR3 DNA is TGTGCCAGCAGTTACTCGGGACAGGGGGCAGGCGGGGAGCTGTTTTTT. It specifies CASSYSGQGAGGELFF.

A few counts support this clone. The chain links TRBV9 to TRBJ2-1; 7 nucleotides agree with TRBD1. The CDR3 loop spans 15 amino acids. Germline CDR1 reads SGDLS; CDR2 reads YYNGEE. The V segment lost 2 bases and the J segment 0 bases; nucleotides outside the gene matches: 2. The CDR3 DNA follows: TGTGCCAGCAGCGTGACAGGGAGCTCCTACAATGAGCAGTTCTTC. Its protein product is CASSVTGSSYNEQFF.

CDR3 sequence (DNA): TGCAGCTGCTCAAAAGAACAGGGGAGGAACACTGAAGCTTTCTTT. It encodes CSCSKEQGRNTEAFF. V gene TRBV29-1 combines with J gene TRBJ1-1; TRBD1 agrees at 7 bases. J gave up 1 base and V 8 bases, and 13 bases lay outside the gene matches. The CDR3 runs to 15 residues. Germline V gives CDR1 SQVTM, CDR2 ANQGSEA. Variable domain in full (rest from reference TRBV29-1 and TRBJ1-1): SAVISQKPSRDICQRGTSLTIQCQVDSQVTMMFWYRQQPGQSLTLIATANQGSEATYESGFVIDKFPISRPNLTFSTLTVSNMSPEDSSIYLCSCSKEQGRNTEAFFGQGTRLTVV.

V gene TRBV30 combines with J gene TRBJ2-6; 12 positions match TRBD2. After removal of 6 bases from V and 1 base from J, the junction contained 19 bases not matched to a gene. Germline CDR1 and CDR2: GTSNPN and SVGIG (reference sequence). The CDR3 totals 21 residues. The CDR3 bases are TGTGCCTGTAAACCACGGACTAGCGGGATTTCCGCCCCTTCTGGGGCCAACGTCCTGACTTTC. Its translation is CACKPRTSGISAPSGANVLTF. The full variable domain, with the rest looked up from reference TRBV30 and TRBJ2-6, is SQTIHQWPATLVQPVGSPLSLECTVEGTSNPNLYWYRQAAGRGLQLLFYSVGIGQISSEVPQNLSASRPQDRQFILSSKKLLLSDSGFYLCACKPRTSGISAPSGANVLTFGAGSRLTVL.

This clone was observed a handful of times. V and J are TRBV21-1 and TRBJ2-7; the table's D call of TRBD2 was not tested on the DNA. TRBV21-1 is flagged as a pseudogene. The CDR3 runs to 17 residues. The DNA for the CDR3 is TGTGCCAGGAAACAACCCTGGGAACGGGATTTATGGAACGAGCAGTACTTC. This translates into CARKQPWERDLWNEQYF.

This chain joins TRBV5-1 and TRBJ2-5; 11 bases align to TRBD2. Gene TRBJ2-7 matches the end of the DNA better, so the J call may be wrong. This CDR3 has 19 residues. CDR1 and CDR2 (germline): SGHRS, YFSETQ. The CDR3 nucleotides are TGCGCCAGCAGCCCAACACTCATACAATCTAGCGGGAGGATCAACGAGCAGTACTTC. It codes for CASSPTLIQSSGRINEQYF.

This chain joins TRBV28 and TRBJ2-4, with no clear D. Deletions cut 4 bases from V and 0 bases from J, with 13 bases between. The CDR3 runs 16 residues. The V gene's germline CDR1 is MDHEN and CDR2 SYDVKM. The CDR3, as DNA: TGTGCCAGCAGTTCCATTGATGAGATAGCCAAAAACATTCAGTACTTC. Translating gives CASSSIDEIAKNIQYF.

This clone was seen at least ten times. The chain combines TRBV4-2 with TRBJ2-2; TRBD2 aligns across 10 bases. The CDR3 runs to 17 residues. V gave up 1 base and J gave up 4 bases; unmatched junction bases: 6. CDR1 and CDR2 from the germline V gene are LGHNA and YNFKEQ. CDR3 nucleotides: TGTGCCAGCAGCCAAGTTGGAAGGACTAGCGGCACCGGGGAGCTGTTTTTT. As protein: CASSQVGRTSGTGELFF.

V usage is TRBV28 and J usage is TRBJ2-5; TRBD2 aligns across 7 bases. The CDR3 has 14 amino acids. J was trimmed by 4 bases and V by 5 bases; bases with no gene match: 7. Germline V CDR1 and CDR2: MDHEN, SYDVKM. CDR3 sequence: CASSQLGGRETQYF. For the CDR3, the DNA is TGTGCCAGCAGTCAATTGGGGGGGAGAGAGACCCAGTACTTC.

This chain links TRBV28 with TRBJ2-4; weak D call: TRBD2 (6 bases). CDR3 length: 17 residues. The V end was cut by 8 bases, the J end by 0 bases, with 20 bases between. From germline, CDR1 is MDHEN and CDR2 SYDVKM. The CDR3 spells CASSPGQRRVAKNIQYF. CDR3 in DNA: TGTGCCAGCTCCCCCGGCCAGCGGAGGGTAGCCAAAAACATTCAGTACTTC.

The CDR3 is CASSPRLTSMNTGELFF. The CDR3 region has the DNA TGCGCCAGCAGCCCCCGTCTTACTAGCATGAACACCGGGGAGCTGTTTTTT. The chain combines TRBV5-1 with TRBJ2-2, with D maybe TRBD2 (6 bases). The CDR3 extends over 17 amino acids. The germline gives CDR1 SGHRS, CDR2 YFSETQ. Trimming left V 4 bases short and J 1 base short, with 17 bases between.

The sample holds a few counts of this clone. V usage is TRBV7-8 and J usage is TRBJ2-7, with D uncertain. Germline V gene sequence: CDR1 SGHVS, CDR2 FQNEAQ. This CDR3 is built from 15 residues. Deletions cut 4 bases from V and 4 bases from J, with 17 bases between. For the CDR3, the DNA is TGTGCCAGCAGCTCCCTATCTAGAGGTCTTTACGAGCAGTACTTC. This codes for CASSSLSRGLYEQYF.

The chain links TRBV5-1 to TRBJ1-1; D gene unclear. Germline values: CDR1 SGHRS, CDR2 YFSETQ. The CDR3 totals 15 residues. Trimming removed 4 bases at V and 8 bases at J, with 21 bases between. The CDR3 nucleotides read TGCGCCAGCAGCCCCAGCGGCATCCTCACGAGGGAAGCTTTCTTT. The encoded protein is CASSPSGILTREAFF.

This clone is a singleton in its sample. In DNA, the CDR3 is TGTGCCAGCAGCTTAAGTAGTAGGGAGACAGGCCGGCCCAAAAAACTGTTTTTT. It codes for CASSLSSRETGRPKKLFF. The V gene is TRBV7-3, the J gene TRBJ1-4, with a possible D match to TRBD1 (6 bases). The CDR3 loop spans 18 amino acids. Germline V gives CDR1 SGHTA, CDR2 FQGTGA. V lost 1 base to trimming and J lost 9 bases, with 24 bases between them.

The V gene is TRBV7-8, the J gene TRBJ2-5; 7 bases fit TRBD2. Trimming at V came to 6 bases and at J to 4 bases, leaving 11 bases not matched to a gene. The CDR3 length is 15 residues. The germline V gene encodes CDR1 SGHVS and CDR2 FQNEAQ. CDR3 DNA: TGTGCCAGCAGAGACCTAGCGGCCGATGGAGAGACCCAGTACTTC. This codes for CASRDLAADGETQYF.

The chain is built from TRBV4-1 and TRBJ2-6, with D tentatively TRBD2 (6 bases). V lost 4 bases to trimming and J lost 5 bases, with 12 bases between them. The CDR3 is made up of 15 amino acids. The germline V gene has CDR1 MGHRA and CDR2 YSYEKL. The CDR3 DNA reads TGCGCCAGCAGCCCGGTGCGGGGAAGGGCCAACGTCCTGACTTTC. It yields the protein CASSPVRGRANVLTF.

The V gene is TRBV5-1, the J gene TRBJ2-7; TRBD2 matches 7 bases. Germline V gives CDR1 SGHRS, CDR2 YFSETQ. This CDR3 spans 14 amino acids. J lost 5 bases, V lost 0 bases, and 5 bases had no gene match. CDR3 amino acids: CASSLELALDEQYF. Written as DNA, the CDR3 is TGCGCCAGCAGCTTGGAACTAGCGCTCGACGAGCAGTACTTC.

The V gene is TRBV5-1, the J gene TRBJ2-7, with D unclear. The germline V gene encodes CDR1 SGHRS and CDR2 YFSETQ. This CDR3 is 14 amino acids long. The germline V and J ends were trimmed by 1 base and 4 bases, with 12 bases remaining between them. CDR3 sequence reads: CASSLRTTPYEQYF. As DNA, the CDR3 is TGCGCCAGCAGCTTGAGAACGACACCATACGAGCAGTACTTC.

The chain recombines TRBV7-9 with TRBJ2-1; the D gene is possibly TRBD2 (6 bases). The CDR3 runs 15 residues. Germline V CDR1 and CDR2: SEHNR, FQNEAQ (reference sequence). Trimming removed 3 bases from V and 7 bases from J, with 16 bases in between. The CDR3 coding sequence is TGTGCCAGCAGCTTTATAGCTCCGGAGGGTAATGAGCAGTTCTTC. Protein: CASSFIAPEGNEQFF.